This T cell receptor (beta chain) comes out of a study of T cells in Graves' hyperthyroidism and ophthalmopathy. Researchers took RNA transcripts and amplified the TCR beta CDR3 regions from them. When the TCR CDR3 underwent first-round RT-PCR, the HTBI primer set was used. TCRdb ran MiXCR on the multiplex PCR reads and lists one entry per CDR3 protein. Of 700,000 to 850,000 distinct CDR3 sequences listed, under 45% are singletons. The study's findings and limits: The model anticipated ophthalmopathy a median about six months pre-onset.

Among the patients, aged 18 to 65, hyperthyroidism was newly diagnosed and had lasted under 2 months. Exclusions: uncontrolled infection, other autoimmune disease, pregnancy, lactation. Cells are PBMCs isolated from over 7.5 ml of fresh blood. In germline, CDR1 is LNHDA, CDR2 SQIVND (reference sequence). J was trimmed by 0 bases and V by 5 bases; bases with no gene match: 6. This CDR3 comprises 15 residues. This clonotype appeared many times. Its specificity is not known. This clonotype was obtained from a woman aged 40 to 50 with Graves' hyperthyroidism. Source material: blood. V and J are TRBV19 and TRBJ1-2; 7 positions agree with TRBD1. DNA of the CDR3: TGTGCCAGTAGTCCCAAGACAGGGACTAACTATGGCTACACCTTC. Translated, it gives CASSPKTGTNYGYTF. The full variable domain, in which reference TRBV19 and TRBJ1-2 provide the parts outside the CDR3, is DGGITQSPKYLFRKEGQNVTLSCEQNLNHDAMYWYRQDPGQGLRLIYYSQIVNDFQKGDIAEGYSVSREKKESFPLTVTSAQKNPTAFYLCASSPKTGTNYGYTFGSGTRLTVV.